The clone carrying this T cell receptor beta chain has more than one count but fewer than ten. The antigen is not known. The data were taken from a study of T cell repertoires in cytomegalovirus infection. Study in general: An indication of both CMV infection and matching HLA type came from public TCR beta signatures.

Overall study findings and caveats: Public TCR beta family frequency separated CMV-and-HLA carriers, including in an independent cohort. The ex vivo response showed dominance by HLA-C-restricted CMV-specific TCR beta clonotypes.

The V end was cut by 4 bases, the J end by 14 bases, with 12 bases between. CDR3 length: 12 amino acids. CDR1 is SNHLY and CDR2 is FYNNEI in the germline V gene. TCRdb re-analysed the reads in MiXCR, keeping a single row per CDR3 protein. The sample consists of 500,000 to 600,000 distinct CDR3 sequences, 16% of them appearing once. The receptor comes from a human donor in good health (CMV status not recorded). Some clones in this sample may be carry-over from other donors' samples. Specimen: CD8+ T cells from PBMCs. The chain employs TRBV2 and TRBJ1-6, with unresolved D. CDR3: CASSVEAKALHF. The CDR3 DNA reads TGTGCCAGCAGTGTCGAGGCAAAGGCCCTCCACTTT.